The 9 T cell receptor beta chains listed next were all sequenced from one sample in a study of cytomegalovirus exposure and HLA in healthy donors. The PCR ran on 60 Vbeta and 13 Jbeta primers. Clones were sequenced by immunoSEQ multiplex PCR, and TCRdb holds only the in-frame ones, with some missing. The sample lists some 150,000 clones; 71% were seen once. Sequenced sample: PBMCs. The source is a woman aged 25-40 years in good health and CMV-seronegative.

The J gene is TRBJ2-5, the V gene TRBV18; D unclear. Germline values: CDR1 KGHSH, CDR2 LQKENI. Trimming took off 4 bases at V and 2 bases at J, with 8 bases between the two ends. The CDR3 loop spans 13 amino acids. The CDR3 DNA follows: TGTGCCAGCTCACAATCAGTTCAAGAGACCCAGTACTTC. Translating gives CASSQSVQETQYF.

The rearrangement links TRBV5-6 to TRBJ2-7; D is perhaps TRBD1 (6 bases). The CDR3 totals 14 residues. With 6 bases removed from V and 7 bases from J, the gap between germline ends came to 20 bases. CDR1 is SGHDT, CDR2 YYEEEE, per germline. CDR3: CASIPRDMGEEQYF. Here the CDR3 DNA reads TGTGCCAGCATCCCCCGGGACATGGGAGAAGAGCAGTACTTC.

This chain uses TRBV5-1 with TRBJ1-1; 8 nucleotides align to TRBD1. V was pared by 4 bases and J by 4 bases, with 9 bases of the junction left unmatched. Germline-derived CDR1 and CDR2 are SGHRS and YFSETQ. This CDR3 is 15 amino acids long. CDR3 coding DNA: TGCGCCAGCAGCGCAGAGGGACAGGTGGGCACTGAAGCTTTCTTT. Its protein is CASSAEGQVGTEAFF.

The CDR3 DNA is TGTGCCAGCAGTTTTCGACAGGACCAAGAGACCCAGTACTTC. Translated, it gives CASSFRQDQETQYF. The rearrangement links TRBV7-8 to TRBJ2-5, with D maybe TRBD1 (6 bases). The V gene lost 6 bases and the J gene lost 0 bases, with 11 bases spanning the gap. The CDR3 runs to 14 residues. Germline V gene lookup returns CDR1 SGHVS and CDR2 FQNEAQ.

V and J are TRBV5-4 and TRBJ2-7, with D tentatively TRBD2 (6 bases). CDR1 is SGHNT and CDR2 is YYREEE in the germline V gene (reference sequence). This CDR3 has 14 residues. Trimming pared 2 bases from V and 2 bases from J, leaving 11 bases between. As DNA, the CDR3 is TGTGCCAGCAGCTTTAACCGGGGGACCTACGAGCAGTACTTC. Its translation: CASSFNRGTYEQYF.

This sequence joins TRBV27 and TRBJ1-6; weak D call: TRBD1 (6 bases). Germline CDR1 MNHEY, CDR2 SMNVEV (reference sequence). Deletions cut 3 bases from V and 10 bases from J, with 13 bases between. The CDR3 is 14 residues long. The CDR3 loop reads CASSFAQGRSPLHF. CDR3 bases: TGTGCCAGCAGTTTTGCACAGGGTAGATCACCCCTCCACTTT.

The chain couples TRBV5-1 to TRBJ2-1, with 11 bases matching TRBD1. Looked up from germline, CDR1 is SGHRS and CDR2 is YFSETQ. J gave up 7 bases and V 3 bases, and 6 bases lay outside the gene matches. This CDR3 region has 15 residues. The CDR3 DNA reads TGCGCCAGCAGCTCCGGACAGGGGGCGGGTAATGAGCAGTTCTTC. Translation: CASSSGQGAGNEQFF.

The chain carries TRBV5-4 and TRBJ1-2; D possibly corresponds to TRBD1 (5 bases). Looked up from germline, CDR1 is SGHNT and CDR2 is YYREEE (reference sequence). This CDR3 has 16 residues. V lost 0 bases and J lost 5, with 17 bases in between. DNA for the CDR3: TGTGCCAGCAGCTTGGCCAATCCCAGGGATCAGTATGGCTACACCTTC. This translates into CASSLANPRDQYGYTF.

The V and J genes are TRBV30 and TRBJ2-7; TRBD2 aligns across 13 bases. The CDR3 totals 13 residues. CDR1 GTSNPN and CDR2 SVGIG come from the germline V gene (reference sequence). The trim removed 5 bases at V and 5 bases at J, leaving 3 bases unmatched. The CDR3 sequence: CAWRLAGGHEQYF. The CDR3 DNA follows: TGTGCCTGGCGACTAGCGGGAGGTCACGAGCAGTACTTC.